This T cell receptor (beta chain) derives from a study of cytomegalovirus exposure and HLA in healthy donors. Study results and caveats: Associated with cytomegalovirus, according to the listing, were approximately 160 TCR beta chains. An analysis done earlier found most TCR beta V segments productive about 87% or about 30% of the time.

Concerning this clone: Its target is unknown. Other DNA sequences in this sample translate to the same CDR3.

The PCR ran on 60 Vbeta and 13 Jbeta primers. Here immunoSEQ multiplex PCR was the method, and the copy in TCRdb shows in-frame clones only, minus some. The sample has a few hundred thousand clones; around four fifths are singletons. V was pared by 5 bases and J by 5 bases, with 10 bases between. This CDR3 is 11 amino acids long. Germline CDR1 and CDR2: DFQATT and SNEGSKA (reference sequence). This receptor was taken from a woman between 40 and 55 years old in good health and CMV-seropositive. Sequenced sample: PBMCs. This chain connects TRBV20-1 to TRBJ2-7; D not resolved. The DNA for the CDR3 is TGCAGTGCTCGCAGGCTTCACGAGCAGTACTTC. This sequence encodes CSARRLHEQYF.